This TCR beta chain was recorded in a study of tumor-infiltrating lymphocytes in localized non-small cell lung cancer. The wider study: Tumor tissue and non-adjacent uninvolved lung came from each patient. Findings and limits, study-wide: Different pieces of the same tissue were used for each assay.

With 5 bases clipped from V and 1 base from J, the junction kept 2 bases outside the gene matches. The germline V gene has CDR1 SGHNT and CDR2 YYREEE (reference sequence). CDR3 length: 14 residues. This clone was observed once. Its cognate antigen is unknown. Sequencing was performed with immunoSEQ multiplex PCR; in TCRdb, only in-frame clones are kept and a portion is missing. The repertoire holds approximately 5,000 clones, roughly 95% seen once, with about 3.4% in the top ten. The receptor comes from a human donor with non-small cell lung cancer. V usage is TRBV5-4 and J usage is TRBJ2-2; TRBD2 matches at 7 bases. Sequencing was carried out using uninvolved lung tissue not adjacent to the tumor. As DNA, the CDR3 is TGTGCCAGCAGGGGCGGGGGGAACACCGGGGAGCTGTTTTTT. Translated: CASRGGGNTGELFF.